This T cell receptor (beta chain) was sequenced in a study of blood T cells in healthy people across ages. Whole-study findings and limits: Age advanced and TCR beta diversity per million T cells fell, roughly linearly.

Primed by a sample-barcoded 5' primer and a J-beta primer mix, a second PCR proceeded for roughly 7 to 11 cycles. TCRdb analysed the 5' RACE reads with MiXCR anew, one entry per CDR3 protein. The sample shows 1.5 million to 2 million distinct CDR3 sequences, 28% of them seen only once. Of note for this clonotype: Its specificity is not known.

Germline V gives CDR1 MGHRA, CDR2 YSYEKL. Between the trimmed V and J ends, which lost 1 base and 6 bases, there was a span of 12 bases. The CDR3 consists of 14 residues. The specimen was blood. The rearrangement uses TRBV4-1 and TRBJ1-2; tentative D call: TRBD1 (5 bases). This receptor was identified in a woman in her 30s in good health. This chain's CDR3 is CASSQGRKGDGYTF. The DNA of the CDR3 is TGCGCCAGCAGCCAAGGGCGGAAAGGGGATGGCTACACCTTC.